This T cell receptor (beta chain) was profiled in a study of blood T cell repertoires in COVID-19. The protocol was immunoSEQ multiplex PCR, while the TCRdb copy is restricted to in-frame clones and leaves out a portion. The table includes roughly 160,000 clones, approximately 79% detected once. Trimming removed 2 bases from V and 0 bases from J, with 7 bases in between. This CDR3 contains 15 residues. Germline loops: CDR1 LGHDT, CDR2 YNNKEL (reference sequence). Sequenced input: peripheral blood. The TCR comes from a woman older than 75 with acute or convalescent COVID-19. The V call is TRBV3-1 (or the pseudogene TRBV3-2), the J call TRBJ1-4; no firm D call. The CDR3 bases are TGTGCCAGCAGCCAATATACTTCAACTAATGAAAAACTGTTTTTT. Its protein is CASSQYTSTNEKLFF.